The 20 T cell receptor beta chains below come from one sample, sequenced in a study of blood T cell repertoires in COVID-19. The method was immunoSEQ multiplex PCR; TCRdb's version includes in-frame clones alone and lacks a portion of them. The sample has approximately 94,000 clones, roughly 82% seen once. The sequencing sample was made of peripheral blood. These receptors all stem from a man between 60 and 70 years old with acute or convalescent COVID-19.

This chain links TRBV5-6 with TRBJ2-7; TRBD1 matches at 7 bases. This CDR3 comprises 19 residues. The germline V gene has CDR1 SGHDT and CDR2 YYEEEE. Trimming removed 0 bases from V and 1 base from J; junction bases left unmatched: 16. This CDR3 reads CASSLEPPKLGGRSYEQYV. CDR3 DNA: TGTGCCAGCAGCTTGGAACCCCCGAAGCTAGGGGGCAGGTCCTACGAGCAGTACGTC.

The CDR3 nucleotides are TGTGCCAGCGCGTCACAGGGGGCTTACGAGCAGTACTTC. The encoded protein is CASASQGAYEQYF. The chain uses TRBV6-6 and TRBJ2-7; TRBD1 matches 9 bases. The trim removed 8 bases at V and 4 bases at J, leaving 6 bases unmatched. The CDR3 has 13 residues. Germline-derived CDR1 and CDR2 are MNHNY and SVGAGI (reference sequence).

The chain joins TRBV5-6 to TRBJ1-4; D possibly corresponds to TRBD1 (5 bases). The V end lost 1 base, the J end lost 5 bases, and 6 bases lay between the germline ends. This CDR3 spans 13 amino acids. CDR1 and CDR2 (germline): SGHDT, YYEEEE. This chain's CDR3 is CASSLRGNEKLFF. The CDR3 DNA follows: TGTGCCAGCAGCTTGAGGGGAAATGAAAAACTGTTTTTT.

The gene calls are TRBV5-1 and TRBJ2-3; 13 nucleotides align to TRBD2. Germline V gives CDR1 SGHRS, CDR2 YFSETQ. After removal of 1 base from V and 2 bases from J, the junction contained 4 bases not matched to a gene. CDR3 size: 17 residues. This CDR3 is CASSLMTSGGPTDTQYF. The CDR3 DNA reads as TGCGCCAGCAGCTTGATGACTAGCGGGGGGCCCACAGATACGCAGTATTTT.

The J gene is TRBJ2-7, the V gene TRBV5-8; the match to TRBD2 covers 7 bases. Losses at the gene ends were 2 bases for V and 4 bases for J; bases not matched to a gene: 9. This CDR3 comprises 15 residues. Germline CDR1 reads SGHTS; CDR2 reads YDEGEE. CDR3 amino acids: CASSFPSGASYEQYV. The CDR3 nucleotides are TGTGCCAGCAGCTTCCCCAGCGGGGCCTCGTACGAGCAGTACGTC.

Notes on this clone: This likely comes from a read error, as the CDR3 has no conserved phenylalanine or tryptophan at its end. The chain couples TRBV28 to TRBJ1-2, with D tentatively TRBD1 (5 bases). The V end lost 2 bases, the J end lost 4 bases, and 29 bases lay between the germline ends. The CDR3 runs to 20 residues. Germline values: CDR1 MDHEN, CDR2 SYDVKM. CDR3 protein: CASSLAGLGTYQSTGYGYTL. DNA for the CDR3: TGTGCCAGCAGTTTAGCGGGGCTCGGGACTTATCAAAGTACGGGCTATGGCTACACCCTC.

This chain joins TRBV9 and TRBJ1-3, with TRBD1 identical over 8 bases. From germline, CDR1 is SGDLS and CDR2 YYNGEE. The CDR3 has 16 residues. Trimming took 0 bases from V and 4 from J; bases not matched to a gene: 6. The CDR3 sequence: CASSVGGGTGGNTIYF. The DNA for the CDR3 is TGTGCCAGCAGCGTAGGTGGTGGGACAGGAGGAAACACCATATATTTT.

This clone was detected only a few times. The rearrangement uses TRBV6-5 and TRBJ2-1, with a tentative D call TRBD1 (5 bases). The CDR3 covers 15 residues. V was pared by 6 bases and J by 6 bases, with 18 bases between. Germline loops: CDR1 MNHEY, CDR2 SVGAGI. This chain's CDR3 is CASSPQTVYPNEQFF. The CDR3 region has the DNA TGTGCCAGCAGCCCCCAGACAGTGTACCCCAATGAGCAGTTCTTC.

V is TRBV5-1 and J is TRBJ1-6; D may be TRBD1 (6 bases). The V end was cut by 0 bases, the J end by 7 bases, with 14 bases between. CDR1 and CDR2 (germline): SGHRS, YFSETQ. This CDR3 has 16 residues. The CDR3 reads CASSLEGWGRNSPLHF. As DNA, the CDR3 is TGCGCCAGCAGCTTGGAGGGTTGGGGGCGGAATTCACCCCTCCACTTT. The full variable domain, in which reference TRBV5-1 and TRBJ1-6 provide the parts outside the CDR3, is KAGVTQTPRYLIKTRGQQVTLSCSPISGHRSVSWYQQTPGQGLQFLFEYFSETQRNKGNFPGRFSGRQFSNSRSEMNVSTLELGDSALYLCASSLEGWGRNSPLHFGNGTRLTVT.

The chain joins TRBV5-4 to TRBJ1-2, with TRBD1 identical over 9 bases. J was trimmed by 0 bases and V by 5 bases; bases with no gene match: 5. There are 15 residues in the CDR3. Germline CDR1 and CDR2: SGHNT and YYREEE (reference sequence). The CDR3 loop is CASSSGQGANYGYTF. CDR3 DNA: TGTGCCAGCAGTTCGGGACAGGGAGCTAACTATGGCTACACCTTC. Drawing the rest from reference TRBV5-4 and TRBJ1-2, the complete variable domain is ETGVTQSPTHLIKTRGQQVTLRCSSQSGHNTVSWYQQALGQGPQFIFQYYREEENGRGNFPPRFSGLQFPNYSSELNVNALELDDSALYLCASSSGQGANYGYTFGSGTRLTVV.

The chain joins TRBV2 to TRBJ2-3, with 7 bases matching TRBD1. CDR1 SNHLY and CDR2 FYNNEI come from the germline V gene. CDR3 size: 14 residues. Losses at the gene ends were 5 bases for V and 1 base for J; bases not matched to a gene: 3. As DNA, the CDR3 is TGTGCCAGCAGTCCGGGACAGCGCACAGATACGCAGTATTTT. Amino acids: CASSPGQRTDTQYF.

A few counts support this clone. The chain recombines TRBV4-3 with TRBJ1-2; 7 bases match TRBD1. V was clipped by 0 bases and J by 7 bases; unmatched bases: 8. The CDR3 is made up of 15 amino acids. Germline-derived CDR1 and CDR2 are LGHNA and YSLEER. The CDR3 DNA reads TGCGCCAGCAGCCAAGATATGTTAGGGGGCACTGGCTACACCTTC. Protein sequence: CASSQDMLGGTGYTF.

The genes are TRBV20-1 and TRBJ1-1; no clear D gene. From germline, CDR1 is DFQATT and CDR2 SNEGSKA (reference sequence). The CDR3 covers 11 residues. V gave up 5 bases and J gave up 10 bases, with 14 bases separating them. CDR3 in amino acids: CSAGEGVGAFF. The CDR3 DNA follows: TGCAGTGCTGGTGAAGGAGTCGGAGCTTTCTTT.

This chain links TRBV6-1 with TRBJ1-5; D is undetermined. This CDR3 is 14 amino acids long. Germline CDR1 and CDR2: MNHNS and SASEGT. V was cut by 1 base and J by 7 bases, with 11 bases left in between. In DNA form, the CDR3 reads TGTGCCAGCAGTGAAGGGGGAGGGTTGCAGCCCCAGCATTTT. It codes for CASSEGGGLQPQHF.

The rearrangement joins TRBV6-6 to TRBJ2-1; 7 positions agree with TRBD2. The germline CDR1 and CDR2 sequences are MNHNY and SVGAGI (reference sequence). The junction had 5 bases not matched to a gene; V was cut back by 6 bases and J by 9 bases. This CDR3 contains 12 residues. CDR3 region: CASSPTSLEQFF. Written as DNA, the CDR3 is TGTGCCAGCAGCCCGACTAGCCTTGAGCAGTTCTTC.

The table lists this clone with a count of one. V is TRBV18 and J is TRBJ1-1; D not certain. There are 12 residues in the CDR3. V was pared by 1 base and J by 7 bases, with 7 bases between. Per germline, CDR1 KGHSH and CDR2 LQKENI. The CDR3 DNA reads TGTGCCAGCTCACCACAATCCCTTGAAGCTTTCTTT. Encoded protein: CASSPQSLEAFF.

The chain joins TRBV3-1 (or the pseudogene TRBV3-2) to TRBJ1-4; the match to TRBD1 covers 8 bases. The CDR3 has 13 residues. The trim removed 6 bases at V and 12 bases at J, leaving 9 bases unmatched. Germline CDR1 reads LGHDT; CDR2 reads YNNKEL (reference sequence). The CDR3 nucleotides read TGTGCCAGCAGGCCACAGGGGGTGGACGAACTGTTTTTT. It is translated as CASRPQGVDELFF.

The chain uses TRBV18 and TRBJ1-2; 7 nucleotides align to TRBD1. CDR1 and CDR2 (germline): KGHSH, LQKENI. CDR3 length equals 16 residues. V trimming: 3 bases; J trimming: 6 bases; junction bases outside the gene matches: 13. This CDR3 reads CASSPNEAGGLNGYTF. As DNA, the CDR3 is TGTGCCAGCTCACCTAACGAAGCAGGGGGTTTGAATGGCTACACCTTC.

This chain connects TRBV3-1 (or the pseudogene TRBV3-2) to TRBJ1-1; 7 bases match TRBD1. From germline, CDR1 is LGHDT and CDR2 YNNKEL (reference sequence). V was pared by 5 bases and J by 0 bases, with 12 bases of the junction left unmatched. The CDR3 length is 17 residues. This CDR3 is CASSKKISGQLNTEAFF. CDR3 coding DNA: TGTGCCAGCAGCAAAAAAATCTCGGGACAGCTGAACACTGAAGCTTTCTTT.

This sequence joins TRBV6-6 and TRBJ1-3, with 7 bases identical to TRBD1. This CDR3 is built from 15 residues. Germline CDR1 is MNHNY and CDR2 is SVGAGI (reference sequence). V lost 7 bases to trimming and J lost 4 bases; unmatched junction nucleotides: 10. CDR3 residues: CASKTPTGEGNTIYF. The CDR3 nucleotides are TGTGCCAGCAAAACGCCTACAGGGGAAGGAAACACCATATATTTT.